This T cell receptor beta chain was observed in a study of shared clonotypes between healthy human individuals. Sequenced by immunoSEQ multiplex PCR; TCRdb stores in-frame clones only, minus some. This table has about 960,000 clones, 76% appearing once. A CD45RA-negative memory subset and a CD45RA+ naive subset were separated from the CD4+ cells. Material for sequencing was memory CD4+ T cells sorted from blood. Subset meaning: CD45RA-negative fraction. The origin of this receptor is a man aged 18 to 30 in good health.

CDR3 protein: CASSVAVGSGRNEQFF. CDR3 DNA: TGTGCCAGCAGCGTGGCTGTGGGTAGCGGGAGAAATGAGCAGTTCTTC. The chain uses TRBV5-5 and TRBJ2-1; 9 positions match TRBD2. The CDR3 extends over 16 amino acids. Trimming took 4 bases from V and 7 from J; bases not matched to a gene: 12. The germline V gene has CDR1 SGHKS and CDR2 YYEKEE (reference sequence).